Each of the 14 T cell receptor beta chains below was sequenced from the same sample in a study of blood T cells in healthy people across ages. A second PCR of 7 to 11 cycles used a sample-barcoded 5' primer and a J-beta primer mix. TCRdb reanalysed the 5' RACE reads using MiXCR and keeps one entry per CDR3 protein. The repertoire holds hundreds of thousands of distinct CDR3 sequences, roughly 25% seen once, with over 2.5% in the top ten. These data were also filed under a second study, of T cells of mothers and their children.

Sequencing was performed on blood. The receptor set was obtained from a boy between 5 and 17 years old in good health.

This clonotype has ten or more counts. V usage is TRBV5-1 and J usage is TRBJ2-5, with unresolved D. V was trimmed by 1 base and J by 1 base, leaving 8 bases between them. Germline CDR1 SGHRS, CDR2 YFSETQ. CDR3 length: 14 residues. The chain's CDR3 is CASSLRQFQETQYF. The DNA of the CDR3 is TGCGCCAGCAGCTTGCGCCAGTTCCAAGAGACCCAGTACTTC.

V gene TRBV12-3 or TRBV12-4 combines with J gene TRBJ2-7; 15 bases align to TRBD2. After removal of 6 bases from V and 7 bases from J, the junction contained 4 bases not matched to a gene. CDR3 length equals 14 residues. CDR3 DNA sequence: TGTGCCAGCAGCCGCGGGACTAGCGGGAGGGAGCAGTACTTC. Protein product: CASSRGTSGREQYF.

About this clonotype itself: Germline is not matched at one junction end, which may reflect a read error. The chain links TRBV7-9 to TRBJ1-1; D unclear. The V gene's germline CDR1 is SEHNR and CDR2 FQNEAQ (reference sequence). This CDR3 has 12 amino acids. The CDR3 bases are TGTGCCAGCAGCCTAGGGCATGCTGAGGCTTTCTTT. This codes for CASSLGHAEAFF. Full variable domain (outside the CDR3, taken from reference TRBV7-9 and TRBJ1-1): DTGVSQNPRHKITKRGQNVTFRCDPISEHNRLYWYRQTLGQGPEFLTYFQNEAQLEKSRLLSDRFSAERPKGSFSTLEIQRTEQGDSAMYLCASSLGHAEAFFGQGTRLTVV.

This clonotype has only a few counts. The V call is TRBV7-9, the J call TRBJ1-6; D is perhaps TRBD1 (6 bases). V shed 2 bases and J shed 7 bases, with 12 bases lying between them. CDR3 length: 15 residues. CDR1 is SEHNR and CDR2 is FQNEAQ in the germline V gene (reference sequence). The DNA of the CDR3 is TGTGCCAGCAGCTTAACGGACAGCATCAATTCACCCCTCCACTTT. Its translation: CASSLTDSINSPLHF.

Ten or more counts support this clonotype. At one end, the junction sequence differs from germline, possibly due to a read error. The chain is built from TRBV5-1 and TRBJ1-2; 10 bases align to TRBD1. The V gene's germline CDR1 is SGHRS and CDR2 YFSETQ. There are 14 residues in the CDR3. The chain's CDR3 is CASSLGQGDYGYTF. The CDR3 nucleotides are TGTGCCAGCAGCCTCGGACAGGGGGACTATGGCTACACCTTC.

This clonotype has just one count. This CDR3 reads CASSLERTVRFF. The CDR3 region has the DNA TGTGCCAGCAGCTTAGAGCGCACAGTGAGGTTTTTT. J is TRBJ1-4 and V is TRBV11-2; no clear D. From germline, CDR1 is SGHAT and CDR2 FQNNGV. V lost 0 bases and J lost 16, with 12 bases in between. The length of the CDR3 is 12 residues.

This chain connects TRBV6-1 to TRBJ1-4; D remains ambiguous. From germline, CDR1 is MNHNS and CDR2 SASEGT. This CDR3 comprises 14 residues. The CDR3 bases are TGTGACACCGGTGAAGGTACAACTAATGAAAAACTGTTTTTT. Protein product: CDTGEGTTNEKLFF.

There are many counts of this clonotype. Written as DNA, the CDR3 is TGCAGTGCTAGCGGGGGATCCGGGGGGACCCAGTACTTC. It encodes CSASGGSGGTQYF. The V call is TRBV20-1, the J call TRBJ2-5; D perhaps matches TRBD2 (6 bases). The CDR3 has 13 amino acids. Per germline, CDR1 DFQATT and CDR2 SNEGSKA (reference sequence). V was clipped by 3 bases and J by 7 bases, with 15 bases between them.

A few counts support this clonotype. The chain couples TRBV5-1 to TRBJ2-5; TRBD2 is a possible D gene (6 bases). The CDR3 consists of 14 residues. Trimming left V 6 bases short and J 0 bases short, with 12 bases between. Germline V CDR1 and CDR2: SGHRS, YFSETQ. The CDR3, as DNA: TGCGCCAGCACCAAGGAGGGCCACCAAGAGACCCAGTACTTC. Translation: CASTKEGHQETQYF. Full variable domain (outside the CDR3, taken from reference TRBV5-1 and TRBJ2-5): KAGVTQTPRYLIKTRGQQVTLSCSPISGHRSVSWYQQTPGQGLQFLFEYFSETQRNKGNFPGRFSGRQFSNSRSEMNVSTLELGDSALYLCASTKEGHQETQYFGPGTRLLVL.

To note about this clonotype: One end of the junction does not line up with germline, which may come from a read error. V gene TRBV4-2 combines with J gene TRBJ2-5, with D perhaps TRBD1 or TRBD2 (5 bases each). The CDR3 length is 19 residues. CDR1 is LGHNA and CDR2 is YNFKEQ in the germline V gene. Here the CDR3 reads CASSQGETPGYQGQETQYF. CDR3 sequence (DNA): TGTGCCAGCAGTCAAGGCGAGACACCGGGGTACCAGGGCCAAGAGACCCAGTACTTC.

There are a few counts of this clonotype. An end of the junction differs from the germline gene, which may be a read error. The chain carries TRBV20-1 and TRBJ2-5, with 7 bases identical to TRBD2. Germline V CDR1 and CDR2: DFQATT, SNEGSKA (reference sequence). The CDR3 spans 16 residues. The CDR3 DNA sequence: TGCAATGCTAGAAGGGTCGCTAGCGGAGACCAAGAGACCCAGTACTTC. Its translation: CNARRVASGDQETQYF.

This clonotype was counted between two and nine times. This sequence joins TRBV7-2 and TRBJ2-5; D tentatively fits TRBD1 or TRBD2 (6 bases each). Per germline, CDR1 SGHTA and CDR2 FQGNSA. This CDR3 comprises 16 residues. The V end was cut by 2 bases, the J end by 5 bases, with 18 bases between. This CDR3 is CASSLRGRRLWETQYF. The CDR3 DNA reads TGTGCCAGCAGCTTACGGGGGCGCAGGCTATGGGAGACCCAGTACTTC. Variable domain in full (rest from reference TRBV7-2 and TRBJ2-5): GAGVSQSPSNKVTEKGKDVELRCDPISGHTALYWYRQSLGQGLEFLIYFQGNSAPDKSGLPSDRFSAERTGGSVSTLTIQRTQQEDSAVYLCASSLRGRRLWETQYFGPGTRLLVL.

This sequence joins TRBV6-6 and TRBJ2-1; TRBD1 agrees at 8 bases. Germline loops: CDR1 MNHNY, CDR2 SVGAGI (reference sequence). V lost 3 bases to trimming and J lost 4 bases; unmatched junction nucleotides: 2. The CDR3 sequence is 14 residues long. As DNA, the CDR3 is TGTGCCAGCAGTTATAGGGACAGGTACAATGAGCAGTTCTTC. Protein: CASSYRDRYNEQFF.

The chain has TRBV27 and TRBJ2-7; a possible D gene is TRBD1 (6 bases). The DNA end favors TRBJ2-1, so the J call may be wrong. Looked up from germline, CDR1 is MNHEY and CDR2 is SMNVEV (reference sequence). The CDR3 sequence is 16 residues long. The CDR3 loop reads CASSPQGRIGGNEQFF. CDR3 sequence (DNA): TGTGCCAGCAGCCCCCAGGGGCGGATTGGGGGCAATGAGCAGTTCTTC.